Sequencing of this TCR beta chain was carried out in a study of blood T cells in healthy people across ages. Sample-barcoded 5' priming and a J-beta primer mix drove a second PCR of roughly 6 to 12 cycles. TCRdb independently ran MiXCR on the 5' RACE reads; one entry per CDR3 protein. The data hold about 2 million distinct CDR3 sequences, with just under 50% observed a single time. The germline V gene encodes CDR1 SGHRS and CDR2 YFSETQ. This CDR3 contains 18 residues. The V and J ends lost 5 bases and 1 base, in that order; junction bases with no gene match: 8. The chain carries TRBV5-1 and TRBJ2-1; 14 bases align to TRBD2. The receptor was isolated from a woman aged 40 to 50 in good health. Sequences were obtained from blood. CDR3 nucleotides: TGCGCCAGCAGTGGGGGACTAGCGGGGGTGAGGTCCTACAATGAGCAGTTCTTC. This gives the protein CASSGGLAGVRSYNEQFF.